These T cell receptor beta chains were read from a single sample in a study of technical replicates of blood from a few donors. Clones were sequenced by immunoSEQ multiplex PCR, and TCRdb holds only the in-frame ones, with some missing. The table has about 68,000 clones, nearly 98% seen once; the top ten hold approximately 0.25%. The sequenced sample was T cells isolated from PBMCs. The receptors originated from a human donor in good health. Both conserved end residues are part of each CDR3. The D gene is left open where the match is weak. Some rows mark clone size as missing; the rest say once, few, many or name a class of expanded clone.

TRBJ2-1	TRBD2	TRBV9	few	CASSVGGSTYNEQFF	TGTGCCAGCAGCGTAGGCGGGAGCACCTACAATGAGCAGTTCTTC
TRBJ1-2	NA	TRBV9	NA	CASSVRSWQGSYTF	TGTGCCAGCAGCGTAAGAAGTTGGCAGGGAAGCTACACCTTC
TRBJ1-5	NA	TRBV28	NA	CASSPVRVQPQHF	TGTGCCAGCAGCCCAGTCAGGGTTCAGCCCCAGCATTTT
TRBJ2-7	NA	TRBV11-2	NA	CASSLPVGGEQYF	TGTGCCAGCAGCTTACCCGTAGGGGGCGAGCAGTACTTC
TRBJ1-3	NA	TRBV6-5	NA	CASRRGSHSGNTIYF	TGTGCCAGCAGACGGGGGAGCCACTCTGGAAACACCATATATTTT
TRBJ2-2	NA	TRBV2	once	CASTQGTGELFF	TGTGCCAGCACTCAGGGCACCGGGGAGCTGTTTTTT
TRBJ1-1	NA	TRBV10-2	NA	CASSEPRVGTEAFF	TGCGCCAGCAGTGAGCCCAGGGTGGGGACTGAAGCTTTCTTT
TRBJ1-1	NA	TRBV2	once	CASRDYSGTEAFF	TGTGCCAGCAGGGACTACTCGGGGACTGAAGCTTTCTTT
TRBJ2-1	NA	TRBV27	NA	CASSWSGPSYNEQFF	TGTGCCAGCAGTTGGAGCGGACCCTCCTACAATGAGCAGTTCTTC
TRBJ2-3	NA	TRBV25-1	NA	CASSEVDRSDTQYF	TGTGCCAGCAGTGAGGTCGACAGGTCTGATACGCAGTATTTT
TRBJ1-4	NA	TRBV11-1	NA	CASQRGASEKLFF	TGTGCCAGCCAGCGGGGGGCGAGTGAAAAACTGTTTTTT